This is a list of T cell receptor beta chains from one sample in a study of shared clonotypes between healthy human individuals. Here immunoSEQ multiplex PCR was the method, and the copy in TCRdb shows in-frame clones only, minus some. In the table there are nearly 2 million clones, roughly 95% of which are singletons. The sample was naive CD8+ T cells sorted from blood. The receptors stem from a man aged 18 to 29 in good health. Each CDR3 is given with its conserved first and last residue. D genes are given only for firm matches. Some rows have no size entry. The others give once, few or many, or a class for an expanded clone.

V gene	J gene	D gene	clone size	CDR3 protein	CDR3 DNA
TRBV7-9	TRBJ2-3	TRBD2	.	CASSTPASGGITDTQYF	TGTGCCAGCAGCACCCCTGCTAGCGGGGGGATCACAGATACGCAGTATTTT
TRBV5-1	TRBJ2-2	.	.	CASSLGPQGTGELFF	TGCGCCAGCAGCTTGGGGCCCCAGGGTACCGGGGAGCTGTTTTTT
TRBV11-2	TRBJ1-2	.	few	CASRSGRARGYTF	TGTGCCAGCCGCTCGGGGAGGGCGCGGGGCTACACCTTC
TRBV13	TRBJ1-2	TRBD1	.	CASSPTGGIGYTF	TGTGCCAGCAGCCCGACAGGGGGAATAGGCTACACCTTC
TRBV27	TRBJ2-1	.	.	CASSFSGTVYNEQFF	TGTGCCAGCAGTTTCTCCGGGACTGTCTACAATGAGCAGTTCTTC
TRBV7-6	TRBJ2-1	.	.	CASRADNEQFF	TGTGCCAGTCGCGCCGACAATGAGCAGTTCTTC
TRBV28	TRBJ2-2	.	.	CASSFDLTGELFF	TGTGCCAGCAGTTTCGACCTCACCGGGGAGCTGTTTTTT
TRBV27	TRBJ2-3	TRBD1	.	CASSVLQGLGTDTQYF	TGTGCCAGCAGTGTTCTACAGGGGCTCGGCACAGATACGCAGTATTTT
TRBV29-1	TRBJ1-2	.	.	CSVDTGTGRNYGYTF	TGCAGCGTAGACACCGGTACAGGGCGCAACTATGGCTACACCTTC
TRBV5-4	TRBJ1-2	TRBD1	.	CASSPKTGTGYYGYTF	TGTGCCAGCAGCCCCAAGACCGGGACAGGGTACTATGGCTACACCTTC
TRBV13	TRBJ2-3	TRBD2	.	CASSVGLAEATDTQYF	TGTGCCAGCAGCGTCGGACTAGCGGAGGCCACAGATACGCAGTATTTT
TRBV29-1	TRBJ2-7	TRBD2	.	CSVVRTSGHEQYF	TGCAGCGTCGTCAGGACTAGCGGCCACGAGCAGTACTTC
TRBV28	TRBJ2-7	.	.	CATNQGRDFLDEQYF	TGTGCCACCAACCAGGGGAGGGATTTTTTGGACGAGCAGTACTTC
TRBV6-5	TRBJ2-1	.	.	CASSYRTSSSYNEQFF	TGTGCCAGCAGTTACCGGACAAGCAGCTCCTACAATGAGCAGTTCTTC
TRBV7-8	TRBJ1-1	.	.	CASSPTPKSNTEAFF	TGTGCCAGCAGCCCTACCCCTAAGTCGAACACTGAAGCTTTCTTT
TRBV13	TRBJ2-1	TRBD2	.	CASSLTSGGVDEQFF	TGTGCCAGCAGCCTTACTAGCGGGGGGGTTGATGAGCAGTTCTTC
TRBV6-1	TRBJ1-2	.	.	CASSEGRVDYYYGYTF	TGTGCCAGCAGTGAAGGTCGGGTGGACTACTACTATGGCTACACCTTC
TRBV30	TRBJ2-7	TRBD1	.	CAWRTDRERHEQYF	TGTGCCTGGAGAACTGACAGGGAGAGACACGAGCAGTACTTC
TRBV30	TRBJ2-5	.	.	CAWSVDSVGQETQYF	TGTGCCTGGAGTGTGGACAGTGTTGGACAAGAGACCCAGTACTTC
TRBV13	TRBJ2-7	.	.	CASSLWTGTYEQYF	TGTGCCAGCAGCTTATGGACGGGGACCTACGAGCAGTACTTC
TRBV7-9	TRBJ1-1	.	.	CASSLGLEGAEAFF	TGTGCCAGCAGCTTAGGGTTAGAGGGTGCTGAAGCTTTCTTT
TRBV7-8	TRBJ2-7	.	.	CASSSEGYPGTYEQYF	TGTGCCAGCAGCTCGGAGGGGTACCCGGGCACCTACGAGCAGTACTTC
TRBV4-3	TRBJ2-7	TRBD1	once	CASSPSTGGGDEQYF	TGCGCCAGCAGCCCCTCGACAGGGGGCGGGGACGAGCAGTACTTC
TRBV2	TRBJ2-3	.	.	CASSEQQASTDTQYF	TGTGCCAGCAGTGAACAGCAAGCTAGCACAGATACGCAGTATTTT
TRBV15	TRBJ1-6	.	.	CATSRDGGQWSSPLHF	TGTGCCACCAGCAGAGATGGGGGACAATGGAGCTCACCCCTCCACTTT
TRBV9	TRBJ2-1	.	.	CASSPVQGPYNEQFF	TGTGCCAGCAGCCCCGTGCAGGGGCCCTACAATGAGCAGTTCTTC
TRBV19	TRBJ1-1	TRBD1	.	CASSIGRGLVTEAFF	TGTGCCAGTAGTATAGGCAGGGGGCTTGTCACTGAAGCTTTCTTT
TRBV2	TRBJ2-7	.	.	CASSGEGGNEQYF	TGTGCCAGCAGTGGTGAAGGGGGAAACGAGCAGTACTTC
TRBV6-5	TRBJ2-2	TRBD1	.	CASRSDRVDTGELFF	TGTGCCAGCAGATCGGACAGGGTGGACACCGGGGAGCTGTTTTTT
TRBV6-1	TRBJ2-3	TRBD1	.	CASTRDSSTDTQYF	TGTGCCAGCACCAGGGACAGCAGCACAGATACGCAGTATTTT
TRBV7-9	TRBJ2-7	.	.	CASSFSGTRYEQYF	TGTGCCAGCAGCTTTTCGGGGACCCGCTACGAGCAGTACTTC
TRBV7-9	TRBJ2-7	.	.	CASSWGARQGEGYEQYF	TGTGCCAGCAGCTGGGGGGCCAGACAGGGCGAGGGCTACGAGCAGTACTTC
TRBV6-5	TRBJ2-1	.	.	CASSHGLEQFF	TGTGCCAGCAGTCACGGCCTTGAGCAGTTCTTC
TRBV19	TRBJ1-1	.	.	CASSFRDTEAFF	TGTGCCAGTAGTTTTCGCGACACTGAAGCTTTCTTT
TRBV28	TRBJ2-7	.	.	CASTPHRAYEQYF	TGTGCCAGCACCCCCCACAGGGCCTACGAGCAGTACTTC
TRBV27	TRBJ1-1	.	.	CASTTTVGERTEAFF	TGTGCCAGCACTACTACCGTAGGGGAAAGGACTGAAGCTTTCTTT
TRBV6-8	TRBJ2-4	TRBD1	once	CASTKPRQGADIQYF	TGTGCCAGCACCAAACCGAGGCAGGGGGCGGACATTCAGTACTTC
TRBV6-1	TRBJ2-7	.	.	CASTGFSYEQYF	TGTGCCAGCACAGGCTTCTCCTACGAGCAGTACTTC
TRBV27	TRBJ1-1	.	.	CASSFIPLGDTEAFF	TGTGCCAGCAGTTTTATTCCCCTTGGCGACACTGAAGCTTTCTTT
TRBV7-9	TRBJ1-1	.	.	CASSLVIGVGGWAAEAFF	TGTGCCAGCAGCTTAGTTATAGGCGTCGGGGGCTGGGCGGCTGAAGCTTTCTTT
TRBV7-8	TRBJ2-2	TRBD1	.	CASSPTGANTGELFF	TGTGCCAGCAGCCCGACAGGGGCGAACACCGGGGAGCTGTTTTTT
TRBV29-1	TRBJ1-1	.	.	CSVVGIDTEAFF	TGCAGCGTTGTAGGGATTGACACTGAAGCTTTCTTT
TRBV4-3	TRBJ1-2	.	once	CASSQDPGGWYGYTF	TGCGCCAGCAGCCAAGACCCCGGGGGCTGGTATGGCTACACCTTC
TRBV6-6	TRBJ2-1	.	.	CASTPSYNEQFF	TGTGCCAGCACTCCTTCTTACAATGAGCAGTTCTTC
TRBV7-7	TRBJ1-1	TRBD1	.	CASSQGTGAQGTEAFF	TGTGCTAGCAGCCAAGGGACAGGGGCCCAGGGCACTGAAGCTTTCTTT